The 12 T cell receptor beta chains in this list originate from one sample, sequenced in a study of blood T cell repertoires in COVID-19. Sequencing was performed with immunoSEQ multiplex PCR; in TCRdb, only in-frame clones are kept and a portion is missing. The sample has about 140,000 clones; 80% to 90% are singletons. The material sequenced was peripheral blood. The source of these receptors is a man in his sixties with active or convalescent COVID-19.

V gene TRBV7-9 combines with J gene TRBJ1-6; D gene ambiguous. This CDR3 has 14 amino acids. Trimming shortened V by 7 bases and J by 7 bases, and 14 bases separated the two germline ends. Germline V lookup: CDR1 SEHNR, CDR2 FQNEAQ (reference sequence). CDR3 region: CASMAHNGNSPLHF. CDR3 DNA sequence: TGTGCCAGCATGGCCCACAACGGGAATTCACCCCTCCACTTT.

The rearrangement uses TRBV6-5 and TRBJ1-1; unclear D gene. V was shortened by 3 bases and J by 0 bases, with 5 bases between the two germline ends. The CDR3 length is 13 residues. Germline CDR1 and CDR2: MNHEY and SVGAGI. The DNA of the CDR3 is TGTGCCAGCAGTTATACGGTGAACACTGAAGCTTTCTTT. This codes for CASSYTVNTEAFF.

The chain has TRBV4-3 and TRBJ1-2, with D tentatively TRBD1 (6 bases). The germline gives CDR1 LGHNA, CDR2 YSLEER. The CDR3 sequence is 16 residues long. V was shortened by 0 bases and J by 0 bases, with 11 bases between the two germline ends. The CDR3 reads CASSQDRPGANYGYTF. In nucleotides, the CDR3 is TGCGCCAGCAGCCAAGATCGACCAGGGGCTAACTATGGCTACACCTTC.

CDR3 loop: CASSWGQGTEQFF. In nucleotides, the CDR3 is TGCGCCAGCAGCTGGGGACAGGGAACTGAGCAGTTCTTC. The V and J genes are TRBV5-1 and TRBJ2-1, with 9 positions matching TRBD1. The length of the CDR3 is 13 residues. CDR1 SGHRS and CDR2 YFSETQ come from the germline V gene. With 3 bases clipped from V and 9 bases from J, the junction kept 4 bases outside the gene matches.

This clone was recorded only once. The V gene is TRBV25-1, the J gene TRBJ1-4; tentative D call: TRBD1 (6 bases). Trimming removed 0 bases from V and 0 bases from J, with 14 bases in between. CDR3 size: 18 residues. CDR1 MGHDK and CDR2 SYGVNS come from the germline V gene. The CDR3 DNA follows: TGTGCCAGCAGTGAATATCGGCAGGGGTACGCAACTAATGAAAAACTGTTTTTT. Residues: CASSEYRQGYATNEKLFF. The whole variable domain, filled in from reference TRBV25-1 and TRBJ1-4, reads EADIYQTPRYLVIGTGKKITLECSQTMGHDKMYWYQQDPGMELHLIHYSYGVNSTEKGDLSSESTVSRIRTEHFPLTLESARPSHTSQYLCASSEYRQGYATNEKLFFGSGTQLSVL.

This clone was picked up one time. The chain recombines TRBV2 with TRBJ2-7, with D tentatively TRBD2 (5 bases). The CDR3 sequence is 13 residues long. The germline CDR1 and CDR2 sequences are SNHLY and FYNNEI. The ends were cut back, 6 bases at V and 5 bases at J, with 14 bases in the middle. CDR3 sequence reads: CASRTTLEDEQYF. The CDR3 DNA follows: TGTGCCAGCAGGACTACCCTCGAGGACGAGCAGTACTTC.

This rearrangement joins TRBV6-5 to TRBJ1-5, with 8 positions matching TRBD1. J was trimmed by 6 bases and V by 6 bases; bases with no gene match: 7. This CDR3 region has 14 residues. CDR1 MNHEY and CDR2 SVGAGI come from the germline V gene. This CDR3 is CASRDRVLGQPQHF. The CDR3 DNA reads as TGTGCCAGCAGGGACAGGGTATTAGGTCAGCCCCAGCATTTT.

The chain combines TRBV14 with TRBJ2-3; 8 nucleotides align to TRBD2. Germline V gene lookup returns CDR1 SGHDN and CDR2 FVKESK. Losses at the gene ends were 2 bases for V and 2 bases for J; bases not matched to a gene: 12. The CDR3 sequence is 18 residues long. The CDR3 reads CASSQPGGLAGFTDTQYF. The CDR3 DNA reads TGTGCCAGCAGCCAACCGGGAGGTCTAGCGGGCTTCACAGATACGCAGTATTTT.

The CDR3 sequence is CASSIIPGTAGNTIYF. CDR3 coding DNA: TGTGCCAGTAGTATAATCCCCGGGACAGCTGGAAACACCATATATTTT. V and J are TRBV19 and TRBJ1-3, with 7 bases that match TRBD1. The V segment lost 2 bases and the J segment 2 bases; nucleotides outside the gene matches: 6. The CDR3 consists of 16 residues. Germline CDR1 and CDR2: LNHDA and SQIVND (reference sequence).

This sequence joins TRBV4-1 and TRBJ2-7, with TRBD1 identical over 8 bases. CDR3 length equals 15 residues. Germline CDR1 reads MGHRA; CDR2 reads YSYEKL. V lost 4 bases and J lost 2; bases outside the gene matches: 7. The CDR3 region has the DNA TGCGCCAGCAGCCTCGGGACAGGTTCGGCCTACGAGCAGTACTTC. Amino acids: CASSLGTGSAYEQYF.

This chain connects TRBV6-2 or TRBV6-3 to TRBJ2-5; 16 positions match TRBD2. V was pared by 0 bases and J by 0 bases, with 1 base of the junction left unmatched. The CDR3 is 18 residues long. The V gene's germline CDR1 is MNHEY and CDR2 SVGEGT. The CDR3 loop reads CASSYSGLAGGYQETQYF. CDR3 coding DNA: TGTGCCAGCAGTTACTCGGGACTAGCGGGAGGGTACCAAGAGACCCAGTACTTC.

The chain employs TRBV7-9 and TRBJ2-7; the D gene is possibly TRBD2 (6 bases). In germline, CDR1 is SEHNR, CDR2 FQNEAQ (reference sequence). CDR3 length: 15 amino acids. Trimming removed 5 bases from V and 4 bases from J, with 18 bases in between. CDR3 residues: CASSPGRGTAYEQYF. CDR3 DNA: TGTGCCAGCAGCCCGGGGCGGGGAACGGCATACGAGCAGTACTTC. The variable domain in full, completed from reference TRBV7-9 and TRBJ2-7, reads DTGVSQNPRHKITKRGQNVTFRCDPISEHNRLYWYRQTLGQGPEFLTYFQNEAQLEKSRLLSDRFSAERPKGSFSTLEIQRTEQGDSAMYLCASSPGRGTAYEQYFGPGTRLTVT.